The clone carrying this T cell receptor beta chain was counted many times. Its target is not known. The sample originates from a study of T cells in Graves' hyperthyroidism and ophthalmopathy. About the research overall: Peripheral blood was taken when the disease was first diagnosed, before any treatment began. Broader study findings: Most expanded thyroid clonotypes above 0.001 also appeared in blood. From stable hyperthyroidism, ophthalmopathy was separated by a 13 V-J model.

RNA transcripts served as the template for amplifying TCR beta CDR3 regions. The TCR CDR3 was amplified in a first-round RT-PCR using the HTBI primer set. TCRdb reprocessed the multiplex PCR reads via MiXCR and lists one record per CDR3 protein. The table includes roughly 260,000 distinct CDR3 sequences, about 14% detected once. The CDR3 is 15 amino acids. The V gene's germline CDR1 is MDHEN and CDR2 SYDVKM. Trimming shortened V by 1 base and J by 0 bases, and 7 bases separated the two germline ends. The chain employs TRBV28 and TRBJ1-5; D may be TRBD1 (5 bases). The sequence was collected from a woman between 35 and 50 years old with Graves' hyperthyroidism that later progressed to Graves' ophthalmopathy. Specimen: blood. Here the CDR3 reads CASSLLQGSNQPQHF. For the CDR3, the DNA is TGTGCCAGCAGTTTATTGCAGGGTAGCAATCAGCCCCAGCATTTT.